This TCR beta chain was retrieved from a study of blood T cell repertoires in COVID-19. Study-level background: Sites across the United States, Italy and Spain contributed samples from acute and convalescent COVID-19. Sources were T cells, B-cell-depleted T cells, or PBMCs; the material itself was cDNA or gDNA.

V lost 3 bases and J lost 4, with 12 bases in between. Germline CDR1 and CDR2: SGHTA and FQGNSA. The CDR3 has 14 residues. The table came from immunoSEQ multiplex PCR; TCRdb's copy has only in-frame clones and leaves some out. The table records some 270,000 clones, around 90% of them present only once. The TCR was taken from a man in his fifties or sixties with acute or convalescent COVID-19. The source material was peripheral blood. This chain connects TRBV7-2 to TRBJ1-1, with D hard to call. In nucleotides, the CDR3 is TGTGCCAGCAGCTTGGAAAGGGAGGGCACTGAAGCTTTCTTT. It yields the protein CASSLEREGTEAFF.